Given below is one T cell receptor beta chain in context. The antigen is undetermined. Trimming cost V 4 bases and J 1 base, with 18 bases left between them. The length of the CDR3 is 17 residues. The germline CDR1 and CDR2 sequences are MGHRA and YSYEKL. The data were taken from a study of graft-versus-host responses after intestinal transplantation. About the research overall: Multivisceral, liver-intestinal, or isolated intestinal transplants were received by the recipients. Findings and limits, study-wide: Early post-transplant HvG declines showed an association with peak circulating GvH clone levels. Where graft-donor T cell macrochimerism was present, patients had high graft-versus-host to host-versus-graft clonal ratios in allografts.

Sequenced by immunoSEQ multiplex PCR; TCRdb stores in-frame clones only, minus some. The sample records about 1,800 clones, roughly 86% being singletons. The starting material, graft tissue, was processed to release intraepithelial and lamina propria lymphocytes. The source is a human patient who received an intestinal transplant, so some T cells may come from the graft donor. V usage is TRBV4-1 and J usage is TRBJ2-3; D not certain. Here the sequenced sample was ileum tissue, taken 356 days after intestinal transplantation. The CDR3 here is CASSPVDGGIRTDTQYF. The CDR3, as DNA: TGCGCCAGCAGCCCGGTAGATGGCGGAATCCGCACAGATACGCAGTATTTT.